Listed below are T cell receptor beta chains from one sample, sequenced in a study of vaccination and CD4 T cells after COVID-19. Their antigens remain unidentified. TCRdb used MiXCR to reprocess the PCR reads, holding one entry per CDR3 protein. The sample consists of over 20,000 distinct CDR3 sequences, about a third of them appearing once. Sample: CD4+ T cells from blood, cultured in vitro, taken about 7 months after SARS-CoV-2 vaccination. The receptors were gathered from a human donor who had recovered from COVID-19. CDR3s include the opening cysteine and the closing phenylalanine or tryptophan. The D gene is left open where the match is weak. Rows may omit the clone size; those that give it use once, few, many or a size class.

CDR3nt | CDR3aa | j_gene | d_gene | abundance | v_gene
TGTGCCAGCAGTTTATTGGGAGAGACCCAGTACTTC | CASSLLGETQYF | TRBJ2-5 | NA | NA | TRBV12-3/TRBV12-4
TGTGCCATCAGTGACCCCGGAGCCCTACCAGTCGCACTCCAGTACTTC | CAISDPGALPVALQYF | TRBJ2-7 | NA | few | TRBV10-3
TGTGCCAGCACTCAGGGTGGAGTCTATGGCTACACCTTC | CASTQGGVYGYTF | TRBJ1-2 | NA | NA | TRBV6-1
TGTGCCAGCAGTACTCCGAGCGGGCGCGCCTACGAGCAGTACTTC | CASSTPSGRAYEQYF | TRBJ2-7 | NA | NA | TRBV6-1
TGCAGTGCCAACACCGGACGGGGTTCACCCCTCCACTTT | CSANTGRGSPLHF | TRBJ1-6 | NA | few | TRBV20-1
TGTGCCAGCAGTTTAGTTGGGAAAGGGAATGAGCAGTTCTTC | CASSLVGKGNEQFF | TRBJ2-1 | NA | NA | TRBV27
TGCAGTGCTAGAGATACAGGGATGGCTCCCCTCCACTTT | CSARDTGMAPLHF | TRBJ1-6 | NA | few | TRBV20-1
TGTGCCAGCAGTCGGGACACCTACGAGCAGTACTTC | CASSRDTYEQYF | TRBJ2-7 | NA | NA | TRBV7-2
TGTGCCAGCAGTTACGCGGGACTCAATCAGCCCCAGCATTTT | CASSYAGLNQPQHF | TRBJ1-5 | NA | few | TRBV6-5
TGCAGTGCGCCGCGTCGGGGGAGGACAGATACGCAGTATTTT | CSAPRRGRTDTQYF | TRBJ2-3 | NA | few | TRBV20-1
TGTGCCAGCAGTTTGATGAGGGCAGAGACCCAGTACTTC | CASSLMRAETQYF | TRBJ2-5 | NA | NA | TRBV12-3/TRBV12-4
TGTGCCAGCAGCAACCCGGCACAGGGGGGTGGCTACACCTTC | CASSNPAQGGGYTF | TRBJ1-2 | TRBD1 | NA | TRBV27
TGTGCCAGCAGATTCGCCTCCTACCGCACCGGGGAGCTGTTTTTT | CASRFASYRTGELFF | TRBJ2-2 | NA | NA | TRBV28
TGTGCCAGCAGTTTAGTGCTGACAGGGGACAATGAGCAGTTCTTC | CASSLVLTGDNEQFF | TRBJ2-1 | TRBD1 | NA | TRBV28
TGCGCCAGCAGCCGAGAAACTGGGACCGGCGGGGATGGCTACACCTTC | CASSRETGTGGDGYTF | TRBJ1-2 | NA | NA | TRBV4-1
TGCAGTGCTAGAGGACAGGGGGCGGGGGCAACCTACGAGCAGTACTTC | CSARGQGAGATYEQYF | TRBJ2-7 | TRBD1 | NA | TRBV20-1
TGTGCCAGCAGCTTGTTAGATCAGCCCCAGCATTTT | CASSLLDQPQHF | TRBJ1-5 | NA | NA | TRBV7-9
TGTGCCAGCAGCTTAGATTGGACACTCTCCTACGAGCAGTACTTC | CASSLDWTLSYEQYF | TRBJ2-7 | NA | few | TRBV7-2
TGTGCCAGCAGTTACACCGCCGGGTTCACTGAAGCTTTCTTT | CASSYTAGFTEAFF | TRBJ1-1 | NA | few | TRBV6-5
TGTGCCAGCAGCTCAGCCACTAGGGATGAGCAGTTCTTC | CASSSATRDEQFF | TRBJ2-1 | NA | NA | TRBV7-9
TGCGCCAGCAGGGATACTAGCAGAGAGACCCAGTACTTC | CASRDTSRETQYF | TRBJ2-5 | NA | few | TRBV10-2
TGTGCCAGCAGCCCTCCCGGACAGGGTTACAATGAGCAGTTCTTC | CASSPPGQGYNEQFF | TRBJ2-1 | TRBD1 | few | TRBV7-9
TGTGCCAGCAGCCTCGGACGGATGAACACTGAAGCTTTCTTT | CASSLGRMNTEAFF | TRBJ1-1 | NA | few | TRBV7-2
TGTGCCAGCAGCCCCCCTAGCGGGGGGTACCAAGAGACCCAGTACTTC | CASSPPSGGYQETQYF | TRBJ2-5 | TRBD2 | few | TRBV7-2
TGTGCCAGCAGCTTCGTAGAAATCACAGATACGCAGTATTTT | CASSFVEITDTQYF | TRBJ2-3 | NA | NA | TRBV7-6
TGTGCCAGCCGGGGCCACACAGATACGCAGTATTTT | CASRGHTDTQYF | TRBJ2-3 | NA | NA | TRBV11-3
TGTGCCAGTAAAGACAACCCATCTAACTATGGCTACACCTTC | CASKDNPSNYGYTF | TRBJ1-2 | NA | NA | TRBV19
TGTGCCAGCAGCTGGGACAGAAACTATGGCTACACCTTC | CASSWDRNYGYTF | TRBJ1-2 | TRBD1 | NA | TRBV12-3/TRBV12-4
TGTGCCAGCAGACTCCGGGTCGCTGAAACTTTCTTT | CASRLRVAETFF | TRBJ1-1 | NA | NA | TRBV6-1
TGTGCCAGCAGCCGGGGGACAGTTGCGGACAATGAGCAGTTCTTC | CASSRGTVADNEQFF | TRBJ2-1 | NA | NA | TRBV27
TGTGCCAGTAGTATCACGGGGGCAGGGGGCACTGAAGCTTTCTTT | CASSITGAGGTEAFF | TRBJ1-1 | TRBD1 | NA | TRBV19
TGTGCCAGCAGTTTGATCCAGGGCCAAGAGACCCAGTACTTC | CASSLIQGQETQYF | TRBJ2-5 | NA | few | TRBV27
TGCAGTGCTAGAGATCACAGGGGGACTCAGCCCCAGCATTTT | CSARDHRGTQPQHF | TRBJ1-5 | TRBD1 | medium-sized | TRBV20-1
TGTGCCACCAGCAGAGATCTTGGGATTCCCTATGGCTACACCTTC | CATSRDLGIPYGYTF | TRBJ1-2 | NA | few | TRBV15
TGCAGTGCTAACGACAGGGGGCTAGCCAAAAACATTCAGTACTTC | CSANDRGLAKNIQYF | TRBJ2-4 | TRBD1 | few | TRBV20-1
TGTGCCAGCAGCTCCTGGACTAGCGGGAGTGATGAGCAGTTCTTC | CASSSWTSGSDEQFF | TRBJ2-1 | TRBD2 | NA | TRBV14
TGTGCCAGCAGAGCGGGAGGGTCCTACAATGAGCAGTTCTTC | CASRAGGSYNEQFF | TRBJ2-1 | TRBD2 | NA | TRBV6-2/TRBV6-3
TGTGCCAGCAGTTTAGGTGCCTACAGGGGGCTGGGGGCCAACGTCCTGACTTTC | CASSLGAYRGLGANVLTF | TRBJ2-6 | TRBD1 | few | TRBV28
TGTGCCAGCAGTCGAGACAGGGTGGATCAGCCCCAGCATTTT | CASSRDRVDQPQHF | TRBJ1-5 | TRBD1 | NA | TRBV12-3/TRBV12-4
TGTGCCAGCAGCTTGGAGGCTGGGCGGGGGCTAGCGGGCTACGAGCAGTACTTC | CASSLEAGRGLAGYEQYF | TRBJ2-7 | TRBD2 | NA | TRBV5-4
TGTGCCAGCAGCCCTACAGGGGAAGGAGAGACCCAGTACTTC | CASSPTGEGETQYF | TRBJ2-5 | TRBD1 | few | TRBV6-2/TRBV6-3
TGTGCCAGCAGTAGATCGGGACCTGTCACCTCCAATGAGCAGTTCTTC | CASSRSGPVTSNEQFF | TRBJ2-1 | NA | NA | TRBV6-1
TGTGCCAGCGGCCTAGTGGGTACTCGGGACAATGAGCAGTTCTTC | CASGLVGTRDNEQFF | TRBJ2-1 | NA | NA | TRBV2